The rows below give T cell receptor beta chains drawn from one sample of a study of blood T cell repertoires in COVID-19. Sequencing used immunoSEQ multiplex PCR; TCRdb keeps in-frame clones, though not all of them. The data contain 200,000 to 250,000 clones, around 86% of them seen just once; the ten biggest clones take up approximately 7.2%. Sequenced input: peripheral blood. These receptors were collected from a woman aged 70-85 years with active or convalescent COVID-19. Both conserved end residues are part of each CDR3. Each record gives: clone size, V gene, D gene, J gene, CDR3 protein, CDR3 DNA. The D gene is left open where the match is weak. Size values are once, few and many counts, or a class for expanded clones, and some rows have none.

size: few; V: TRBV5-1; D: -; J: TRBJ1-1; CDR3: CASSFQENTEAFF; DNA: TGCGCCAGCAGCTTTCAGGAGAACACTGAAGCTTTCTTT
size: -; V: TRBV4-3; D: TRBD2; J: TRBJ2-3; CDR3: CASSQEFGGRGRTDTQYF; DNA: TGCGCCAGCAGCCAAGAATTCGGCGGGAGGGGACGCACAGATACGCAGTATTTT
size: -; V: TRBV11-2; D: -; J: TRBJ1-1; CDR3: CASSVTGFDEAFF; DNA: TGTGCCAGCAGCGTTACAGGGTTTGATGAAGCTTTCTTT
size: -; V: TRBV29-1; D: -; J: TRBJ1-5; CDR3: CSVSGGLENSNQPQHF; DNA: TGCAGCGTGAGCGGCGGACTTGAGAATAGCAATCAGCCCCAGCATTTT
size: -; V: TRBV18; D: TRBD1; J: TRBJ2-7; CDR3: CASSPPTGTGGTEQYF; DNA: TGTGCCAGCTCACCACCGACCGGGACAGGGGGAACCGAGCAGTACTTC
size: -; V: TRBV19; D: -; J: TRBJ1-2; CDR3: CASSRVRGYGYTF; DNA: TGTGCCAGTAGTAGGGTTAGGGGGTATGGCTACACCTTC
size: -; V: TRBV4-1; D: TRBD1; J: TRBJ2-5; CDR3: CASSQAGDREETQYF; DNA: TGCGCCAGCAGCCAAGCCGGGGACAGGGAAGAGACCCAGTACTTC
size: -; V: TRBV18; D: -; J: TRBJ1-2; CDR3: CASSPSLVTNNYGYTF; DNA: TGTGCCAGCTCACCGAGCTTAGTAACTAATAACTATGGCTACACCTTC
size: -; V: TRBV12-3/TRBV12-4; D: TRBD1; J: TRBJ1-2; CDR3: CASSPGQGSGYTF; DNA: TGTGCCAGCAGTCCGGGACAGGGGAGTGGCTACACCTTC
size: once; V: TRBV7-9; D: TRBD1; J: TRBJ1-4; CDR3: CASSPRQGLPQNEKLFF; DNA: TGTGCCAGCAGCCCACGACAGGGGCTTCCCCAAAATGAAAAACTGTTTTTT
size: -; V: TRBV19; D: -; J: TRBJ1-1; CDR3: CASSMPTLSQVEAFF; DNA: TGTGCCAGTAGTATGCCAACACTTTCACAGGTTGAAGCTTTCTTT
size: -; V: TRBV7-2; D: -; J: TRBJ2-5; CDR3: CASRAVKTQYF; DNA: TGTGCCAGCAGGGCCGTAAAGACCCAGTACTTC
size: -; V: TRBV12-3/TRBV12-4; D: TRBD1; J: TRBJ1-1; CDR3: CASSSRQGAEAFF; DNA: TGTGCCAGCAGTTCAAGACAGGGGGCTGAAGCTTTCTTT
size: -; V: TRBV6-5; D: -; J: TRBJ2-5; CDR3: CASSLGGGVGETQYF; DNA: TGTGCCAGCAGCCTAGGAGGGGGGGTTGGCGAGACCCAGTACTTC
size: -; V: TRBV6-6; D: -; J: TRBJ1-1; CDR3: CASGFGGEAFF; DNA: TGTGCCAGCGGGTTTGGGGGGGAAGCTTTCTTT
size: -; V: TRBV11-3; D: TRBD2; J: TRBJ2-5; CDR3: CASSASGGYQETQYF; DNA: TGTGCCAGCAGCGCTAGCGGGGGCTACCAAGAGACCCAGTACTTC
size: -; V: TRBV29-1; D: -; J: TRBJ1-2; CDR3: CSVGGRDGRYYGYTF; DNA: TGCAGCGTTGGAGGACGGGACGGGAGGTACTATGGCTACACCTTC
size: -; V: TRBV9; D: -; J: TRBJ2-1; CDR3: CASSVSGLPYNEQFF; DNA: TGTGCCAGCAGCGTCTCAGGTCTTCCCTACAATGAGCAGTTCTTC
size: -; V: TRBV5-1; D: TRBD2; J: TRBJ2-1; CDR3: CASSFSGGRDEQFF; DNA: TGCGCCAGCAGCTTTTCGGGGGGAAGGGATGAGCAGTTCTTC
size: -; V: TRBV3-1/TRBV3-2; D: TRBD1; J: TRBJ1-2; CDR3: CASSQTTGGNGYTF; DNA: TGTGCCAGCAGCCAAACCACAGGGGGCAATGGCTACACCTTC
size: -; V: TRBV9; D: -; J: TRBJ1-1; CDR3: CASSVGVLNTEAFF; DNA: TGTGCCAGCAGCGTAGGAGTGCTGAACACTGAAGCTTTCTTT
size: -; V: TRBV15; D: TRBD2; J: TRBJ2-1; CDR3: CATSRAPGTSGGGPPSNEQFF; DNA: TGTGCCACCAGCAGAGCCCCTGGGACTAGCGGGGGGGGCCCCCCCTCCAATGAGCAGTTCTTC
size: -; V: TRBV6-5; D: -; J: TRBJ2-4; CDR3: CASSHSTPGKNIQYF; DNA: TGTGCCAGCAGCCACAGTACCCCAGGCAAAAACATTCAGTACTTC
size: -; V: TRBV9; D: TRBD1; J: TRBJ2-2; CDR3: CASSAPGGMYTGELFF; DNA: TGTGCCAGCAGCGCACCAGGGGGTATGTACACCGGGGAGCTGTTTTTT
size: -; V: TRBV3-1/TRBV3-2; D: TRBD2; J: TRBJ2-5; CDR3: CASSRSGEYQETQYF; DNA: TGTGCCAGCAGTCGAAGCGGGGAGTACCAAGAGACCCAGTACTTC
size: -; V: TRBV11-3; D: -; J: TRBJ1-3; CDR3: CASSLGSTASWSGNTIYF; DNA: TGTGCCAGCAGCCTAGGCTCGACGGCTAGCTGGTCTGGAAACACCATATATTTT
size: -; V: TRBV7-9; D: -; J: TRBJ2-7; CDR3: CASSITGGTARDEQYF; DNA: TGTGCCAGCAGCATCACTGGGGGCACGGCGCGAGACGAGCAGTACTTC
size: few; V: TRBV10-1; D: -; J: TRBJ1-1; CDR3: CASSARGGSAFF; DNA: TGCGCCAGCAGCGCTCGTGGGGGCTCGGCTTTCTTT
size: -; V: TRBV11-2; D: TRBD1; J: TRBJ1-6; CDR3: CASSLVPGQGLSPLHF; DNA: TGTGCCAGCAGCTTAGTTCCGGGACAGGGGCTTTCGCCCCTCCACTTT
size: -; V: TRBV29-1; D: -; J: TRBJ1-3; CDR3: CSVGTGSGNTIYF; DNA: TGCAGCGTTGGTACAGGCTCTGGAAACACCATATATTTT
size: few; V: TRBV4-3; D: TRBD2; J: TRBJ2-2; CDR3: CASSQGTSGGTGELFF; DNA: TGCGCCAGCAGCCAAGGAACTAGCGGGGGCACCGGGGAGCTGTTTTTT
size: -; V: TRBV7-2; D: -; J: TRBJ1-5; CDR3: CASSPRGGDNQPQHF; DNA: TGTGCCAGCAGCCCCCGGGGGGGAGACAATCAGCCCCAGCATTTT
size: once; V: TRBV7-2; D: -; J: TRBJ1-3; CDR3: CASGTAGGTDSGNTIYF; DNA: TGTGCCAGCGGGACTGCCGGGGGAACAGACTCTGGAAACACCATATATTTT
size: few; V: TRBV12-3/TRBV12-4; D: -; J: TRBJ2-5; CDR3: CASSLSTQETQYF; DNA: TGTGCCAGCAGTTTAAGCACCCAAGAGACCCAGTACTTC
size: -; V: TRBV19; D: TRBD2; J: TRBJ2-3; CDR3: CATRLAGVTDTQYF; DNA: TGTGCCACCCGACTAGCGGGGGTCACAGATACGCAGTATTTT
size: -; V: TRBV11-2; D: -; J: TRBJ2-7; CDR3: CASSLFRVDEQYF; DNA: TGTGCCAGCAGCTTATTCCGAGTGGACGAGCAGTACTTC
size: few; V: TRBV19; D: TRBD2; J: TRBJ2-3; CDR3: CASSGGLAGSPSTDTQYF; DNA: TGTGCCAGTAGTGGGGGACTAGCGGGGTCCCCTAGCACAGATACGCAGTATTTT
size: -; V: TRBV19; D: -; J: TRBJ1-6; CDR3: CASNRGGLDSPLHF; DNA: TGTGCCAGTAATCGGGGAGGGCTAGATTCACCCCTCCACTTT
size: -; V: TRBV19; D: -; J: TRBJ1-1; CDR3: CASRNQENTEAFF; DNA: TGTGCCAGTAGAAACCAGGAGAACACTGAAGCTTTCTTT
size: -; V: TRBV6-5; D: -; J: TRBJ2-2; CDR3: CASSPHTGGELFF; DNA: TGTGCCAGCAGTCCCCACACGGGCGGGGAGCTGTTTTTT
size: -; V: TRBV10-2; D: -; J: TRBJ1-6; CDR3: CASSESQDNSPLHF; DNA: TGCGCCAGCAGTGAGTCACAGGATAATTCACCCCTCCACTTT
size: -; V: TRBV4-3; D: -; J: TRBJ1-4; CDR3: CASSRVTRGFATNEKLFF; DNA: TGCGCCAGCAGCCGGGTGACGAGGGGGTTTGCAACTAATGAAAAACTGTTTTTT
size: -; V: TRBV5-1; D: TRBD2; J: TRBJ2-3; CDR3: CASSVASGVGTDTQYF; DNA: TGCGCCAGCAGCGTGGCGAGCGGGGTGGGCACAGATACGCAGTATTTT
size: -; V: TRBV28; D: TRBD1; J: TRBJ1-1; CDR3: CAILRQGAINTEAFF; DNA: TGTGCCATCCTTCGACAGGGGGCCATAAACACTGAAGCTTTCTTT
size: -; V: TRBV7-2; D: TRBD1; J: TRBJ1-1; CDR3: CASTLPGTGDWEAFF; DNA: TGTGCCAGCACCCTGCCCGGGACAGGGGATTGGGAAGCTTTCTTT
size: -; V: TRBV5-4; D: -; J: TRBJ1-6; CDR3: CASSTHTRGVGLHNSPLHF; DNA: TGTGCCAGCAGCACTCACACACGGGGAGTGGGCTTGCATAATTCACCCCTCCACTTT
size: -; V: TRBV6-6; D: -; J: TRBJ2-1; CDR3: CASRSQGSEVYNEQFF; DNA: TGTGCCAGCAGGTCCCAGGGGTCCGAGGTATACAATGAGCAGTTCTTC
size: -; V: TRBV7-8; D: TRBD2; J: TRBJ2-2; CDR3: CASSLANRLAGNTGELFF; DNA: TGTGCCAGCAGCTTAGCGAATCGACTAGCGGGGAACACCGGGGAGCTGTTTTTT
size: -; V: TRBV7-2; D: TRBD2; J: TRBJ2-5; CDR3: CASSYTPSGGETQYF; DNA: TGTGCCAGCAGCTATACCCCTAGCGGGGGAGAGACCCAGTACTTC
size: -; V: TRBV5-1; D: -; J: TRBJ2-1; CDR3: CASSLTAGVYNEQFF; DNA: TGCGCCAGCAGCTTGACCGCAGGGGTCTACAATGAGCAGTTCTTC
size: -; V: TRBV9; D: -; J: TRBJ1-1; CDR3: CASSVAPGVEAFF; DNA: TGTGCCAGCAGCGTTGCCCCCGGGGTTGAAGCTTTCTTT
size: -; V: TRBV5-1; D: TRBD2; J: TRBJ2-1; CDR3: CASSLAGGGAYNEQFF; DNA: TGCGCCAGCAGCTTGGCGGGCGGGGGGGCCTACAATGAGCAGTTCTTC
size: -; V: TRBV27; D: TRBD2; J: TRBJ2-1; CDR3: CASSLGLAGVDEQFF; DNA: TGTGCCAGCAGTTTGGGGCTAGCGGGGGTGGATGAGCAGTTCTTC
size: once; V: TRBV5-6; D: -; J: TRBJ2-7; CDR3: CASSLQGPSSYEQYF; DNA: TGTGCCAGCAGCTTGCAGGGCCCAAGCTCCTACGAGCAGTACTTC
size: -; V: TRBV6-2/TRBV6-3; D: TRBD1; J: TRBJ2-1; CDR3: CASSTWDRLMNEQFF; DNA: TGTGCCAGCAGCACATGGGACAGGCTAATGAATGAGCAGTTCTTC
size: -; V: TRBV6-5; D: -; J: TRBJ1-2; CDR3: CAGPFWVGYYGYTF; DNA: TGTGCCGGGCCGTTCTGGGTCGGTTACTATGGCTACACCTTC
size: -; V: TRBV5-4; D: -; J: TRBJ1-2; CDR3: CASGSEGYGYTF; DNA: TGTGCCAGCGGCTCTGAGGGCTATGGCTACACCTTC
size: -; V: TRBV21-1; D: -; J: TRBJ1-6; CDR3: CASSKGQETPLHF; DNA: TGTGCCAGCAGCAAAGGACAGGAGACACCCCTCCACTTT
size: -; V: TRBV11-2; D: TRBD1; J: TRBJ1-4; CDR3: CASSLAGGREKLFF; DNA: TGTGCCAGCAGCTTAGCAGGGGGCAGGGAAAAACTGTTTTTT